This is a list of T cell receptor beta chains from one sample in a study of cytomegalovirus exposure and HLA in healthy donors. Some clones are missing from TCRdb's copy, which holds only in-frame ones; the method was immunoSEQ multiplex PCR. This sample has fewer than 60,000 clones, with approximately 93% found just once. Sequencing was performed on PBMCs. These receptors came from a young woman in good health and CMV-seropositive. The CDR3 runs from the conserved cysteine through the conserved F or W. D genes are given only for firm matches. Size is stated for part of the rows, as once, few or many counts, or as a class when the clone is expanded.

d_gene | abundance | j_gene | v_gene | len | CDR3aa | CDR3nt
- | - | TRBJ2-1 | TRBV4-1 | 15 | CASSQRPGLRDEQFF | TGCGCCAGCAGCCAAAGGCCGGGACTTCGCGATGAGCAGTTCTTC
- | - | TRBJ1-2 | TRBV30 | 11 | CAWTGDYGYTF | TGTGCCTGGACAGGGGACTATGGCTACACCTTC
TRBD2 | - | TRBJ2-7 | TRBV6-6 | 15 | CASSLTSGPSYEQYF | TGTGCCAGCAGCCTCACTAGCGGGCCGTCCTACGAGCAGTACTTC
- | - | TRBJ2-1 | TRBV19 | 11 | CASSIAYEQFF | TGTGCCAGTAGTATAGCGTATGAGCAGTTCTTC
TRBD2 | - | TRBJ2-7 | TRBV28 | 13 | CASSTAGGYEQYF | TGTGCCAGCAGTACAGCGGGAGGCTACGAGCAGTACTTC
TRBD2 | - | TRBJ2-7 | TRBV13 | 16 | CASSALGTSGFYEQYF | TGTGCCAGCAGCGCCCTCGGGACTAGCGGGTTTTACGAGCAGTACTTC
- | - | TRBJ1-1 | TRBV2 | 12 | CASKTGYREAFF | TGTGCCAGCAAAACAGGTTACAGGGAAGCTTTCTTT
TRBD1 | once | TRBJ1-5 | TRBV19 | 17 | CASSLVGTGYSNQPQHF | TGTGCCAGTAGTTTGGTGGGGACAGGGTATTCAAATCAGCCCCAGCATTTT
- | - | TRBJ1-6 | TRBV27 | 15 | CASRPGGAGNSPLHF | TGTGCCAGCCGCCCCGGGGGAGCGGGAAATTCACCCCTCCACTTT
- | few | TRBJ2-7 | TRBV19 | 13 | CASSIDRAYEQYF | TGTGCCAGTAGTATAGACAGGGCCTACGAGCAGTACTTC
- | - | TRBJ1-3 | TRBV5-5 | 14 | CASSPLASGNTIYF | TGTGCCAGCAGCCCGTTGGCCTCTGGAAACACCATATATTTT
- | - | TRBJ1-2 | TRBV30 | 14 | CAWISIPSNYGYTF | TGTGCCTGGATATCTATCCCCTCTAACTATGGCTACACCTTC
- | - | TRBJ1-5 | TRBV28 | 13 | CASSPRGDQPQHF | TGTGCCAGCAGTCCCCGCGGCGATCAGCCCCAGCATTTT
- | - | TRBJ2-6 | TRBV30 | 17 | CAWSVQASYSGANVLTF | TGTGCCTGGAGTGTACAGGCATCTTACTCTGGGGCCAACGTCCTGACTTTC
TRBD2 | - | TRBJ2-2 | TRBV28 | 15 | CASSLIGLAGGELFF | TGTGCCAGCAGCTTGATAGGACTAGCAGGCGGGGAGCTGTTTTTT
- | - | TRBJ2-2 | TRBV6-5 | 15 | CASSLGGGIPGELFF | TGTGCCAGCAGCCTAGGGGGGGGGATTCCCGGGGAGCTGTTTTTT
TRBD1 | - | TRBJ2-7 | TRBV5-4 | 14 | CASSSGTGSYEQYF | TGTGCCAGCAGTTCCGGGACAGGGTCCTACGAGCAGTACTTC
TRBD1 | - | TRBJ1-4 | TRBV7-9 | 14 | CASSLRQGSEKLFF | TGTGCCAGCAGCTTAAGACAGGGGAGTGAAAAACTGTTTTTT
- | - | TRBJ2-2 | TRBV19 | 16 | CASSPTDSGLTGELFF | TGTGCCAGTAGTCCGACGGACAGTGGTCTTACCGGGGAGCTGTTTTTT
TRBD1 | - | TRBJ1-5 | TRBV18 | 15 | CASSPGDRDNQPQHF | TGTGCCAGCTCACCAGGGGACAGGGACAATCAGCCCCAGCATTTT
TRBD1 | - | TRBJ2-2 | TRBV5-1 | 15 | CASSSGQGNTGELFF | TGCGCCAGCAGCTCAGGACAGGGGAACACCGGGGAGCTGTTTTTT
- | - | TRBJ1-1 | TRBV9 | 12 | CASSVDGFIAFF | TGTGCCAGCAGCGTAGACGGGTTTATAGCTTTCTTT
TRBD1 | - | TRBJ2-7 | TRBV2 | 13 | CASRADRGHEQYF | TGTGCCAGCAGAGCGGACAGGGGCCACGAGCAGTACTTC
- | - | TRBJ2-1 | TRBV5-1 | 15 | CASKTETTSYNEQFF | TGCGCCAGCAAAACAGAGACCACCTCCTACAATGAGCAGTTCTTC
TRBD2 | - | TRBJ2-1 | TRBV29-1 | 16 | CSVEKPGLAVYNEQFF | TGCAGCGTTGAGAAACCGGGACTAGCGGTTTACAATGAGCAGTTCTTC
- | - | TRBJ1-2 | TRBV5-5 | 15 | CASSLETGFNYGYTF | TGTGCCAGCAGCTTGGAGACAGGCTTTAACTATGGCTACACCTTC
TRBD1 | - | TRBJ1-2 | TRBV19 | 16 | CASSGDSVYSNYGYTF | TGTGCCAGTAGTGGGGACAGCGTATATTCGAACTATGGCTACACCTTC
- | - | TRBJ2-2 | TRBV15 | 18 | CATSRRGGRFPWVGELFF | TGTGCCACCAGCAGAAGAGGTGGGAGGTTCCCTTGGGTCGGGGAGCTGTTTTTT
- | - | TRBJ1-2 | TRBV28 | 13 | CASGRQLVYGYTF | TGTGCCAGTGGAAGACAGTTAGTCTATGGCTACACCTTC
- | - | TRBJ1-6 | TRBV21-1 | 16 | CASSDRDRAFFSPLHF | TGTGCCAGCAGCGACCGGGACAGGGCATTCTTTTCACCCCTCCACTTT
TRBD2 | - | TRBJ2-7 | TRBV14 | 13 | CASSQDRGGEQYF | TGTGCCAGCAGCCAAGATCGCGGGGGCGAGCAGTACTTC
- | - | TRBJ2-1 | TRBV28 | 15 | CASTPASGSYNEQFF | TGTGCCAGCACTCCGGCCTCCGGGTCCTACAATGAGCAGTTCTTC
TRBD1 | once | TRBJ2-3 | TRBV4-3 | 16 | CASSQDTGQGTNTQYF | TGCGCCAGCAGCCAAGATACGGGACAGGGGACTAATACGCAGTATTTT
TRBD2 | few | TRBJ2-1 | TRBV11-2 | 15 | CASTSGTSGLNEQFF | TGTGCCAGCACCTCCGGGACTAGCGGACTCAATGAGCAGTTCTTC
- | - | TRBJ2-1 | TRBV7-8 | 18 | CASSLSRSRGSSYNEQFF | TGTGCCAGCAGCTTAAGTAGGTCGCGGGGTAGCTCCTACAATGAGCAGTTCTTC
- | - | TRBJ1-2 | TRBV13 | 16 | CASSLDRQPANYGYTF | TGTGCCAGCAGCTTAGATCGACAGCCCGCTAACTATGGCTACACCTTC
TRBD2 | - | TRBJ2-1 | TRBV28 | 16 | CASSDPRLAGANEQFF | TGTGCCAGCAGTGATCCCAGGCTAGCGGGTGCAAATGAGCAGTTCTTC
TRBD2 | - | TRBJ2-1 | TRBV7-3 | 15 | CASSLLGGPYNEQFF | TGTGCCAGCAGCTTATTGGGAGGGCCCTACAATGAGCAGTTCTTC
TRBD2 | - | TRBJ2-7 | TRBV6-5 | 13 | CASKSSGIAEQYF | TGTGCCAGCAAATCTAGCGGGATCGCCGAGCAGTACTTC
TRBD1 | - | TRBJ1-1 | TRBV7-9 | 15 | CASSLSQGARTEAFF | TGTGCCAGCAGCCTCAGCCAGGGGGCAAGAACTGAAGCTTTCTTT
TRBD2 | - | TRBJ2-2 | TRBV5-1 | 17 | CASSLGLAGVGTGELFF | TGCGCCAGCAGCTTGGGACTAGCGGGAGTAGGTACCGGGGAGCTGTTTTTT
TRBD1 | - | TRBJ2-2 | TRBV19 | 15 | CASSRPGGGTGELFF | TGTGCCAGTAGCCGCCCAGGGGGCGGCACCGGGGAGCTGTTTTTT
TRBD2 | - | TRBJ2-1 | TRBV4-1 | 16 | CASSLNSGSSVNEQFF | TGCGCCAGCAGTCTTAATAGCGGGAGTTCCGTAAATGAGCAGTTCTTC
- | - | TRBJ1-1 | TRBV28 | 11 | CASSTSLGAFF | TGTGCCAGCAGTACCAGCCTAGGAGCTTTCTTT
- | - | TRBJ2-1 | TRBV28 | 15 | CASSLRTSSYNEQFF | TGTGCCAGCAGTTTAAGAACAAGCTCCTACAATGAGCAGTTCTTC
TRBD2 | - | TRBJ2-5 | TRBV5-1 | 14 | CASSSPGLVETQYF | TGCGCCAGCAGCTCACCGGGACTAGTGGAGACCCAGTACTTC
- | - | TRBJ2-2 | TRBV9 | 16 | CASSFQDRINTGELFF | TGTGCCAGCAGCTTCCAGGACAGAATCAACACCGGGGAGCTGTTTTTT